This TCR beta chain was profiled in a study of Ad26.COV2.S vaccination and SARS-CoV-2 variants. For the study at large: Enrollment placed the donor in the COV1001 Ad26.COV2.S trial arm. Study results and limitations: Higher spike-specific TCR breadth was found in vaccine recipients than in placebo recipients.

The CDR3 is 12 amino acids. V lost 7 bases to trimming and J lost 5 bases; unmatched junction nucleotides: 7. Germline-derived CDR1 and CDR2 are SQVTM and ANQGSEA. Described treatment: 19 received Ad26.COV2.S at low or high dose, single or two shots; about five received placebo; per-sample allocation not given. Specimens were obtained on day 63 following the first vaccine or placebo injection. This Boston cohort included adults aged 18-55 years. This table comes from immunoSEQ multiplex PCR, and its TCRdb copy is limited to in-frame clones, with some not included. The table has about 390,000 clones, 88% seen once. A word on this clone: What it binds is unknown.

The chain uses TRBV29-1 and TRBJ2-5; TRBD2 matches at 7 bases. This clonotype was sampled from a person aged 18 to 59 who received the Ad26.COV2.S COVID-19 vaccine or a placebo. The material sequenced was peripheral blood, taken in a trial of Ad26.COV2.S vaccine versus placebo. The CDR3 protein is CSATTSSETQYF. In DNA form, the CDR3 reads TGCAGCGCCACGACTAGCAGCGAGACCCAGTACTTC.